This T cell receptor beta chain was retrieved from a study of T cells in Graves' hyperthyroidism and ophthalmopathy (dated by TCRdb to the late 2010s). Notes on the research overall: Peripheral blood was collected at initial diagnosis, before any treatment. Prospective prediction of ophthalmopathy was tested in an independent validation cohort consisting of 18 hyperthyroidism patients and around 17 patients who later progressed to ophthalmopathy. The study also compared thyroid tissue and blood T-cell repertoires from several Graves' hyperthyroidism patients. The paper describes TCR Vbeta CDR3 sequencing of fewer than 150 peripheral blood samples, made up of 43 ophthalmopathy patients, some 80 hyperthyroidism patients and some 17 progressor patients. To identify distinguishing TCR V-J signatures, a discovery cohort of around 100 patients was used, comprising 40 to 45 with Graves' ophthalmopathy and about 59 with stable Graves' hyperthyroidism. Once sampling was done, hyperthyroidism patients were given methimazole at a starting dose of 30 mg daily, whereas ophthalmopathy patients were given high-dose intravenous methylprednisolone. The 85 to 100 discovery patients were randomly split 7:3 into training and test sets.

The TCR beta CDR3 regions were amplified from RNA transcripts. For the first round of RT-PCR on the TCR CDR3, the HTBI primer set was used together with the Qiagen OneStep RT-PCR kit. Libraries were constructed in a second round of multiplex PCR, after which size selection and purification were carried out. Sequencing of the libraries was done on an Illumina HiSeq2000 using paired-end 100 bp reads. In the paper's pipeline: SOAPnuke was used to process the raw data, with reads discarded if the reads contained adapters or uncalled bases, had a mean Phred below 15, or lacked an exact constant-primer or identifier match. High-quality paired reads were merged using COPE v1.2.5, and each unique nucleotide sequence was defined as a clonotype. Clonotypes were aligned to IMGT TRBV, TRBD and TRBJ reference segments using MiTCR v1.1. Analysis was restricted to V-J combinations with a frequency above 0.0001, which covered just over 98% of repertoires. A TCS score was defined as the ratio of F50 (clonal expansion) to E x V (chaos), with BLOSUM62-based TCRdist applied between CDR3 peptides within each V-J. Welch's t-statistics and random forest reduced 500 to 650 V-J features to 10 to 15, which were used in a naive Bayes classifier (R e1071). TCRdb reran the public reads through fastp at Q25 and MiXCR, keeping productive beta chains. Each CDR3 protein appears once, grouped with its most common genes and DNA. These V and J calls derive from TCRdb rather than the authors' analysis. This sample has about 640,000 distinct CDR3 sequences in its table, and about a fifth of those were observed once. 34% of the sample lies in the top ten.

Moderately to severely active disease, a Clinical Activity Score of at least 3, a NOSPECS grade of at least 4, and a duration under 3 months were present in ophthalmopathy patients. The study excluded patients with uncontrolled infections, other autoimmune diseases, pregnancy or lactation. Diagnoses were established on the basis of clinical symptoms, serum thyroxine and TRAb, thyroid ultrasound, and orbital computed tomography. PBMCs were isolated from 10 ml of fresh peripheral blood by Ficoll-Paque density gradient centrifugation. Total RNA was extracted with Trizol reagent, and quality was checked on an Agilent 2100 Bioanalyzer. Of note for this clonotype: Its antigen specificity is not known. One base away there is no much larger clone; base qualities are not given.

What the research found in general, with its limitations: Most expanded thyroid clonotypes (frequency above 0.001) were also detected in blood, suggesting blood repertoires may reflect thyroid immune responses. In validation, progression to ophthalmopathy was predicted by the model with roughly 69% sensitivity and 72.22% specificity, a median of 6.5 months before onset. Ophthalmopathy was separated from stable hyperthyroidism by a 13 V-J signature model, with around 90% sensitivity and around 81% specificity obtained in cross-validation and 80%/75% obtained in testing. No statistical method was used to fix the sample size in advance, and group allocation was not hidden from the investigators.

There are 17 amino acids in the CDR3, from cysteine to phenylalanine inclusive. The CDR3 DNA has 51 bases and is translated from base 1. CDR1 and CDR2 were assigned from the germline V gene as MNHEY and SVGAGI. The germline V end is reduced by 2 bases and the J end by 6 bases; junction bases left unmatched: 11. The chain couples TRBV6-5 to TRBJ2-1, and TRBD2 matches 9 of the central bases. Sequenced material: blood. The receptor comes from a man between 25 and 39 years old with Graves' ophthalmopathy. The CDR3 region has the sequence CASSYRASGMWVNEQFF. The DNA is TGTGCCAGCAGTTACAGGGCTAGCGGGATGTGGGTCAATGAGCAGTTCTTC.